These 4 T cell receptor beta chains came from one sample sequenced in a study of blood T cell repertoires in COVID-19. Method: immunoSEQ multiplex PCR; TCRdb's copy keeps in-frame clones and lacks some. The top ten clones hold more than 7.5% of a sample with about 180,000 clones, 80% to 90% of them seen once. The specimen was peripheral blood. The receptor set was obtained from a man in his fifties or sixties with active or convalescent COVID-19.

V and J are TRBV5-4 and TRBJ2-1; 8 bases agree with TRBD2. The CDR3 is 15 residues long. Germline V gives CDR1 SGHNT, CDR2 YYREEE (reference sequence). J was trimmed by 5 bases and V by 4 bases; bases with no gene match: 8. The CDR3 nucleotides are TGTGCCAGCAGCGTAAGCGGGAGAGCAAACAATGAGCAGTTCTTC. Translated: CASSVSGRANNEQFF.

This clone appeared once. The gene calls are TRBV10-1 and TRBJ2-5; the D gene is possibly TRBD2 (6 bases). V lost 0 bases, J lost 5 bases, and 10 bases lay in between. Germline-derived CDR1 and CDR2 are WNHNN and SYGVQD (reference sequence). This CDR3 region has 14 residues. The CDR3 is CASSESRAGETQYF. CDR3 nucleotide sequence: TGCGCCAGCAGTGAGTCCAGGGCGGGGGAGACCCAGTACTTC.

The genes are TRBV6-5 and TRBJ2-7; tentatively, D is TRBD1 (5 bases). From germline, CDR1 is MNHEY and CDR2 SVGAGI. This CDR3 is 14 amino acids long. Deletions cut 2 bases from V and 4 bases from J, with 12 bases between. The CDR3 DNA is TGTGCCAGCAGTTACGGCAGGGTAGGTTACGAGCAGTACTTC. Translation gives CASSYGRVGYEQYF.

This rearrangement joins TRBV30 to TRBJ2-5, with 7 nucleotides matching TRBD1. Germline V gene data show CDR1 as GTSNPN and CDR2 as SVGIG (reference sequence). This CDR3 has 19 amino acids. Losses at the gene ends were 4 bases for V and 2 bases for J; bases not matched to a gene: 22. The CDR3 nucleotides read TGTGCCTGGACCAACACAGGGGTATTAAGGCTAGACAATCAAGAGACCCAGTACTTC. Residues: CAWTNTGVLRLDNQETQYF.